This section outlines one T cell receptor beta chain sequence together with its context. Antigen: not known. Time point specified: cycle 4 day 1 (C4D1), after around six weeks of nivolumab. All patients relapsed after autologous stem cell transplantation, and brentuximab vedotin exposure varied. Purification of CD4+ T cells from thawed PBMCs was achieved by magnetic negative selection. Only in-frame clones appear in the TCRdb table, and some are missing; sequencing was by immunoSEQ multiplex PCR. The sample consists of about 30,000 clones, about 85% of them appearing once. The germline V and J ends were trimmed by 8 bases and 11 bases, with 18 bases remaining between them. There are 12 residues in the CDR3. Per germline, CDR1 MNHNS and CDR2 SASEGT. This sample stems from a study of PD-1 blockade in classical Hodgkin lymphoma. Study results and limitations: Reports indicated that newly diagnosed patients had lower baseline TCR diversity than healthy donors did. Patients who began taking nivolumab under 1 year after ASCT were left out. CD4+ TCR diversity, unlike CD8+, climbed significantly by C4D1. Newly diagnosed patients had diversity similar to the baseline diversity of complete responders.

This clonotype was obtained from a human donor with classical Hodgkin lymphoma. Material: CD4+ T cells from blood, obtained before the fourth cycle of nivolumab. The chain employs TRBV6-1 and TRBJ1-1, with D possibly TRBD1 on 5 matching bases. The CDR3 loop is CASEAGSLFAFF. The CDR3 region has the DNA TGTGCCAGCGAGGCAGGGAGTCTTTTCGCTTTCTTT.